This T cell receptor (beta chain) was identified in a study of cytomegalovirus exposure and HLA in healthy donors. Comment on this clone: Its cognate antigen is unknown.

The germline CDR1 and CDR2 sequences are SEHNR and FQNEAQ (reference sequence). This CDR3 comprises 11 residues. The V and J ends lost 6 bases and 6 bases respectively, with 9 bases between them. The PCR ran on 60 Vbeta and 13 Jbeta primers. TCRdb's table, derived via immunoSEQ multiplex PCR, lists solely in-frame clones and lacks some. The repertoire has 110,000 to 150,000 clones, roughly 77% of them found once; the top ten carry around 3.4%. Study-level findings and limits: The investigators catalogued some 150 TCR beta chains as cytomegalovirus-associated. Productive rates of about 90% or about 30% were seen for most TCR beta V segments in an earlier analysis. Later, an analysis found that common viral pathogens appeared to be linked with several of the most significant clusters.

The specimen was PBMCs. The receptor comes from a man aged 35 to 55 in good health and CMV-seronegative. V is TRBV7-9 and J is TRBJ2-7, with unresolved D. The CDR3 nucleotides are TGTGCCAGCAGTGCCGAGGTCGAGCAGTACTTC. This gives the protein CASSAEVEQYF.